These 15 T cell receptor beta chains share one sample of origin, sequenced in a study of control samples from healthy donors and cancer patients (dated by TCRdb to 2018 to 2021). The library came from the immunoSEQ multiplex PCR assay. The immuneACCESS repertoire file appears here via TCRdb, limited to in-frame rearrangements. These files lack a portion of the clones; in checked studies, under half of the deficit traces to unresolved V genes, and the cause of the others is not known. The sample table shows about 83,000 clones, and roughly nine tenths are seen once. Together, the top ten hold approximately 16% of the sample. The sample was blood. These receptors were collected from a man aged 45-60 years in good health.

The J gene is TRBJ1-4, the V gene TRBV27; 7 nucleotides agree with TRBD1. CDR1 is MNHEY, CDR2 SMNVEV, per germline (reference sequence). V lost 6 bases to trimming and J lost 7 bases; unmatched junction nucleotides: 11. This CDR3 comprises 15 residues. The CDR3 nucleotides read TGTGCCAGCAGCCACGACAGGGTAAAGGGTGAAAAACTGTTTTTT. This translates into CASSHDRVKGEKLFF.

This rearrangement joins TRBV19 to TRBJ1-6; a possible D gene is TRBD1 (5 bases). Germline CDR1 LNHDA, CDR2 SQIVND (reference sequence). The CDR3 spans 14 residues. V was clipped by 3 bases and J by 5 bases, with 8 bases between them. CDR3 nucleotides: TGTGCCAGTAGTATTGGGGGTAATAATTCACCCCTCCACTTT. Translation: CASSIGGNNSPLHF.

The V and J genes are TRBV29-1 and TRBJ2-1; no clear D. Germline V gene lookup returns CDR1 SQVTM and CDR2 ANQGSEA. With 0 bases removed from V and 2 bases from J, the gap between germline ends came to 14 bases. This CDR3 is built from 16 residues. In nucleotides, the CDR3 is TGCAGCGTTGAAGATCGAGGTACCACCGCCTACAATGAGCAGTTCTTC. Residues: CSVEDRGTTAYNEQFF.

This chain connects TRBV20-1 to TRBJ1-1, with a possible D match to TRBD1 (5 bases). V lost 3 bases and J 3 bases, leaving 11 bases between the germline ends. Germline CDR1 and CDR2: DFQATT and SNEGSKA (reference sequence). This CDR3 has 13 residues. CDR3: CSASKVRDTEAFF. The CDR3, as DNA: TGCAGTGCTAGTAAGGTCAGGGACACTGAAGCTTTCTTT.

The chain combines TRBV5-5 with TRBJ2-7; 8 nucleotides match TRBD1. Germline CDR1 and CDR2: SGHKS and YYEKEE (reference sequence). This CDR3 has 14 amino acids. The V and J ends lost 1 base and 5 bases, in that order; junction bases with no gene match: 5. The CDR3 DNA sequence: TGTGCCAGCAGCTTGACAGGGGGACGCGACGAGCAGTACTTC. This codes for CASSLTGGRDEQYF.

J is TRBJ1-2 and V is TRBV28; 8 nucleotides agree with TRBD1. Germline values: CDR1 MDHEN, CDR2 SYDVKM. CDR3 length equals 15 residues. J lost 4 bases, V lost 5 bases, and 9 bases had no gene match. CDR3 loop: CASSGGQASSYGYTF. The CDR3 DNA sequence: TGTGCCAGCAGTGGGGGACAGGCCTCCTCCTATGGCTACACCTTC.

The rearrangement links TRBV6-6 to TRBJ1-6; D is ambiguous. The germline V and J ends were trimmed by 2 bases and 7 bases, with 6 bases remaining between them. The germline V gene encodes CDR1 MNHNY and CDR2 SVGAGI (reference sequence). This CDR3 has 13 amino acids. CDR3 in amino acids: CASSYLGNSPLHF. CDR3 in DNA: TGTGCCAGCAGTTACCTCGGGAATTCACCCCTCCACTTT.

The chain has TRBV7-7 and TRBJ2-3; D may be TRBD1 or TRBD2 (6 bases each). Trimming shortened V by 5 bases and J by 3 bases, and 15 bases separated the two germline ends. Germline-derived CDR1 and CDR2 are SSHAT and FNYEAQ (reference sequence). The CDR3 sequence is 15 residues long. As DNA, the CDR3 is TGTGCCAGCAGCCAAAATACAGGGAGGACAGATACGCAGTATTTT. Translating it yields CASSQNTGRTDTQYF.

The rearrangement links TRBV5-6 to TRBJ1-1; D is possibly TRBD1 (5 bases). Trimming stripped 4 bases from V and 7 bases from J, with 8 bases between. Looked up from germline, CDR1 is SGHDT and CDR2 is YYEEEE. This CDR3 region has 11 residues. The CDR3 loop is CASSRQGEAFF. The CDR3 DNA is TGTGCCAGCAGCCGTCAGGGTGAAGCTTTCTTT.

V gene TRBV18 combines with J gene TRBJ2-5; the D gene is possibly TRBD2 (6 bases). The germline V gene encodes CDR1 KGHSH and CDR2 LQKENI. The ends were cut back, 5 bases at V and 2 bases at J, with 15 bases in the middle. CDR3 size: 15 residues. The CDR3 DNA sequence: TGTGCCAGCTCAGGGTTCGGGGAGGCTCAAGAGACCCAGTACTTC. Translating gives CASSGFGEAQETQYF.

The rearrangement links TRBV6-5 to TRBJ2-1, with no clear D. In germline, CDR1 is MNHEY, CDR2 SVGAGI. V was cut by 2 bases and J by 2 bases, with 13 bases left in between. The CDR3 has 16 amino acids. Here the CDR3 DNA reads TGTGCCAGCAGTTACGACCCGCAGATGGCCTACAATGAGCAGTTCTTC. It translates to CASSYDPQMAYNEQFF.

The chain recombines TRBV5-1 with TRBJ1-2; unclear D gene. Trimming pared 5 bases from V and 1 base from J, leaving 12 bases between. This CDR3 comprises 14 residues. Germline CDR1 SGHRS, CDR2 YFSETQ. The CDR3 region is CASSAPEGNYGYTF. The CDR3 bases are TGCGCCAGCAGTGCCCCCGAGGGTAACTATGGCTACACCTTC.

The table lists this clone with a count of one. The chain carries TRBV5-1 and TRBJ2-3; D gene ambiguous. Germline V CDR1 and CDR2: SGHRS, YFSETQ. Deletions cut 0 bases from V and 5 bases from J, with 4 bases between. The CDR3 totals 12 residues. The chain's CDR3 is CASSLVLDTQYF. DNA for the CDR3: TGCGCCAGCAGCTTGGTCCTAGATACGCAGTATTTT.

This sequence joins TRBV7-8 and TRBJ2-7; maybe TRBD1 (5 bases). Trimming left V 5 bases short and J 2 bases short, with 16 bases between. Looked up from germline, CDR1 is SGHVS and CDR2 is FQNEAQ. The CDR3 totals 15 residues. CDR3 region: CASSSAQGTTYEQYF. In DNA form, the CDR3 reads TGTGCCAGCAGCAGCGCTCAGGGTACAACCTACGAGCAGTACTTC.

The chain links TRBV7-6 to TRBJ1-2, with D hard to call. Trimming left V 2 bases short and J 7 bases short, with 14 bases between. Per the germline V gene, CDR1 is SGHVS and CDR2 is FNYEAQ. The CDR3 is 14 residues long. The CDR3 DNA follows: TGTGCCAGCAGCTTATCCCTCAGCGGCATTGGCTACACCTTC. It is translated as CASSLSLSGIGYTF.